This TCR beta chain stems from a study of identical twins. TCRdb reprocessed the 5' RACE reads with MiXCR, giving one entry per CDR3 protein. The sample lists 700,000 or so distinct CDR3 sequences; over 20% were seen once. The CDR3 runs to 12 residues. Germline CDR1 reads LGHNA; CDR2 reads YNFKEQ. Trimming cost V 3 bases and J 9 bases, with 11 bases left between them. This same sample was also part of a study on T cells expressing NK-cell markers.

The chain carries TRBV4-2 and TRBJ1-1; D unclear. Sequenced material: PBMCs. The TCR originated in a woman aged 18 to 35 in good health. CDR3 DNA sequence: TGTGCCAGCAGCCAGCTACAGTCACAAGCTTTCTTT. Encoded protein: CASSQLQSQAFF.